This T cell receptor (beta chain) was observed in a study of PD-L1 blockade in urothelial cancer. Synthetic templates analogous to TCR were spiked into all PCRs individually. This table comes from immunoSEQ multiplex PCR, and its TCRdb copy is limited to in-frame clones, with some not included. The sample holds about 37,000 clones; 82% are singletons and the top ten take roughly a sixth. Germline CDR1 is LNHDA and CDR2 is SQIVND (reference sequence). The ends lost 6 bases at V and 4 bases at J; junction bases unmatched: 11. The CDR3 consists of 16 residues. Source: PBMCs, taken around atezolizumab (anti-PD-L1) treatment. This clonotype originated in a man aged 55 to 70 with urothelial cancer. The chain links TRBV19 to TRBJ2-3; 9 bases agree with TRBD1. CDR3: CASSPTGGTGADTQYF. Written as DNA, the CDR3 is TGTGCCAGTAGCCCAACAGGGGGCACGGGCGCAGATACGCAGTATTTT.